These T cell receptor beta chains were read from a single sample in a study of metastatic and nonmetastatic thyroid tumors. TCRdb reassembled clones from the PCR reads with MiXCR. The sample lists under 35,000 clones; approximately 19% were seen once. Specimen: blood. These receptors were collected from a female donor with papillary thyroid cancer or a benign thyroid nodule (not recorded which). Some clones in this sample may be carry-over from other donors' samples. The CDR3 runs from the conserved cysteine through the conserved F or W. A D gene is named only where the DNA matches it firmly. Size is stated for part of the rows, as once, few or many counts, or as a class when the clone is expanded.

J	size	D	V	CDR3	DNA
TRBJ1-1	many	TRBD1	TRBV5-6	CASSHGTGVSDTEAFF	TGTGCCAGCAGCCACGGGACAGGGGTTAGCGACACTGAAGCTTTCTTT
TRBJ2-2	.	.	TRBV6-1	CANSLSNTGELFF	TGTGCCAACAGTCTTAGTAACACCGGGGAGCTGTTTTTT
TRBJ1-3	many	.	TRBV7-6	CASSLADAYSHSGNTIYF	TGTGCCAGCAGCTTAGCGGATGCTTACTCCCACTCTGGAAACACCATATATTTT
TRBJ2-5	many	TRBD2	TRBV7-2	CASSGAGTSGGAWETQYF	TGTGCCAGCAGCGGAGCCGGGACTAGCGGGGGGGCCTGGGAGACCCAGTACTTC
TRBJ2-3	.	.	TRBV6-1	CASSSSTDTQYF	TGTGCCAGCAGTAGCAGCACAGATACGCAGTATTTT
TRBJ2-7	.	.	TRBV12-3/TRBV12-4	CASSTLGSWYEQYF	TGTGCCAGCAGTACCCTAGGGAGTTGGTACGAGCAGTACTTC
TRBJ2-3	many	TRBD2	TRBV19	CASSLAGGDTDTQYF	TGTGCCAGTAGTCTGGCGGGAGGGGACACAGATACGCAGTATTTT
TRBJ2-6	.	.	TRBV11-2	CASSLQGYVLTF	TGTGCCAGCAGCTTACAAGGCTACGTCCTGACTTTC
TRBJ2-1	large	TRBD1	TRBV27	CASSTQGVKLYNEQFF	TGTGCCAGCAGTACACAGGGGGTTAAGCTCTACAATGAGCAGTTCTTC
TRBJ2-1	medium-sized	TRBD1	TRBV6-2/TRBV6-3	CASSPPGQGAVVNEQFF	TGTGCCAGCAGTCCTCCGGGGCAGGGGGCAGTTGTGAATGAGCAGTTCTTC
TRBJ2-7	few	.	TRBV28	CASSQCSSNYEQYF	TGTGCCAGCAGTCAGTGCTCGTCCAACTACGAGCAGTACTTC
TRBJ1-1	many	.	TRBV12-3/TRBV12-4	CASSFGGNTEAFF	TGTGCCAGCAGTTTTGGTGGTAACACTGAAGCTTTCTTT
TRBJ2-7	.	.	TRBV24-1	CATSDPSRGGEQYF	TGTGCCACCAGTGATCCCTCCCGAGGAGGCGAGCAGTACTTC
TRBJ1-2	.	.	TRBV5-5	CASSWETGNYGYTF	TGTGCCAGCAGCTGGGAAACAGGGAACTATGGCTACACCTTC
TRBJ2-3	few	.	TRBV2	CASKDSKTTDTQYF	TGTGCCAGCAAGGACAGTAAGACCACAGATACGCAGTATTTT
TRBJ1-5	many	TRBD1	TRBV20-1	CSARVQGSLINQPQHF	TGCAGTGCTAGGGTACAGGGGTCCCTTATCAATCAGCCCCAGCATTTT
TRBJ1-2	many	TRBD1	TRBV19	CASSIGGTDYGYTF	TGTGCCAGTAGTATAGGAGGGACAGACTATGGCTACACCTTC
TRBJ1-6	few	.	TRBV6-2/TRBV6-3	CASSRGGSYNSPLHF	TGTGCCAGCAGCCGTGGGGGCTCCTATAATTCACCCCTCCACTTT
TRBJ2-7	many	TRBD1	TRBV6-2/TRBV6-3	CASSQGQGSSYEQYF	TGTGCCAGCAGTCAAGGACAGGGCAGCTCCTACGAGCAGTACTTC
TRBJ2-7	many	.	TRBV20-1	CSAGRGYEQYF	TGCAGTGCAGGCAGGGGATACGAGCAGTACTTC
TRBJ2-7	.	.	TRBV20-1	CSVPSGYEQYF	TGCAGTGTTCCCTCGGGCTACGAGCAGTACTTC
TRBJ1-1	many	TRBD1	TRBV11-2	CASSLAGGAEAFF	TGTGCCAGCAGCTTAGCAGGGGGGGCTGAAGCTTTCTTT
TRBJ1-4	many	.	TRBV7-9	CASSRDPNVEKLFF	TGTGCCAGCAGCCGGGACCCAAATGTCGAAAAACTGTTTTTT
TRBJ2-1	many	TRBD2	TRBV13	CASSPSWARTSGGNNEQFF	TGTGCCAGCAGCCCGTCCTGGGCTAGGACTAGCGGGGGGAACAATGAGCAGTTCTTC
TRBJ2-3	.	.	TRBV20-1	CSAIETSGTDTQYF	TGCAGTGCTATCGAAACGTCGGGCACAGATACGCAGTATTTT
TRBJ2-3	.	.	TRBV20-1	CSASDRDPSTDTQYF	TGCAGTGCTAGTGACCGGGACCCTAGCACAGATACGCAGTATTTT
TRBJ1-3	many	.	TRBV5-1	CASRPRDAGNTIYF	TGCGCCAGCAGACCAAGGGACGCCGGAAACACCATATATTTT
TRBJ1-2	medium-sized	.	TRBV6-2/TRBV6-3	CASSFYGTDYGYTF	TGTGCCAGCAGTTTCTACGGGACGGATTATGGCTACACCTTC
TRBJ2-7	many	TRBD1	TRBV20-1	CSARPPTGWDYEQYF	TGCAGTGCTAGACCACCGACAGGGTGGGACTACGAGCAGTACTTC
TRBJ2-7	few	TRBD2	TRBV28	CASSLLLAGLAGGQSYEQYF	TGTGCCAGCAGTTTACTTCTAGCGGGACTAGCGGGGGGCCAATCCTACGAGCAGTACTTC
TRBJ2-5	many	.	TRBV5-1	CASSVQETQYF	TGCGCCAGCAGCGTCCAAGAGACCCAGTACTTC
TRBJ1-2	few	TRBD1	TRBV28	CASSFSGQGNNGYTF	TGTGCCAGCAGTTTCTCCGGACAGGGGAATAATGGCTACACCTTC
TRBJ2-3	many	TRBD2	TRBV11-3	CASSPRLAGGVTDTQYF	TGTGCCAGCAGCCCCCGACTAGCGGGGGGGGTCACAGATACGCAGTATTTT
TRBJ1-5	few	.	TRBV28	CASSLNQGYVVQPQHF	TGTGCCAGCAGTTTAAACCAGGGATACGTGGTTCAGCCCCAGCATTTT
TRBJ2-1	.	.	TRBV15	CATSRARYYNEQFF	TGTGCCACCAGCAGAGCTAGGTACTACAATGAGCAGTTCTTC
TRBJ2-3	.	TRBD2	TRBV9	CASSVTTGTSGTNTQYF	TGTGCCAGCAGCGTGACGACAGGGACTAGCGGGACGAATACGCAGTATTTT
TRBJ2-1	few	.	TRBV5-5	CASSLSRANNEQFF	TGTGCCAGCAGCTTGTCCAGGGCGAACAATGAGCAGTTCTTC
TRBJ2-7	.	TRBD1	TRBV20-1	CSAPEARTGSSYEQYF	TGCAGTGCCCCAGAGGCCAGGACAGGGAGCTCCTACGAGCAGTACTTC
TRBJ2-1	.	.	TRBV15	CATSRGEGGNEQFF	TGTGCCACCAGCAGGGGTGAGGGTGGGAATGAGCAGTTCTTC
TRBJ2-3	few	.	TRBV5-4	CASSLELVGRTDTQYF	TGTGCCAGCAGCTTGGAACTCGTCGGACGTACAGATACGCAGTATTTT
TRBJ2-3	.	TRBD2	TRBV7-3	CASSGTSGTSTDTQYF	TGTGCCAGCAGTGGGACTAGCGGGACTAGCACAGATACGCAGTATTTT
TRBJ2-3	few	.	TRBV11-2	CASSSDSLGTDTQYF	TGTGCCAGCAGCTCGGATAGCTTGGGCACAGATACGCAGTATTTT
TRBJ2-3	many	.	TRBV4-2	CASSQDRGPRPDTQYF	TGTGCCAGCAGCCAAGATCGAGGCCCACGGCCGGATACGCAGTATTTT
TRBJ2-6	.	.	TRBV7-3	CASSLTSAIGLSGANVLTF	TGTGCCAGCAGCCTAACCTCTGCCATTGGGCTGTCTGGGGCCAACGTCCTGACTTTC
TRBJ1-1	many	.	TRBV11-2	CASSITSSRTEAFF	TGTGCCAGCAGCATCACTTCCAGCAGGACTGAAGCTTTCTTT